Below, 14 T cell receptor beta chains from the same sample are listed, as sequenced in a study of CD8 T cells in ankylosing spondylitis. TCRdb processed the 5' RACE reads anew with MiXCR; each CDR3 protein has one entry. Of 300,000 to 400,000 distinct CDR3 sequences in the sample, around a tenth were seen once. Sequencing was carried out using blood, either unsorted or a sorted T cell fraction (not recorded which). Receptor source: a female donor with ankylosing spondylitis or in good health (not recorded which).

This clonotype was picked up a small number of times. The gene calls are TRBV7-9 and TRBJ2-7; perhaps D is TRBD1 or TRBD2 (7 bases each). Deletions cut 2 bases from V and 7 bases from J, with 24 bases between. CDR1 SEHNR and CDR2 FQNEAQ come from the germline V gene (reference sequence). The CDR3 runs 17 residues. The chain's CDR3 is CASSLWAGGGQLFEQYF. CDR3 bases: TGTGCCAGCAGCTTATGGGCTGGCGGGGGACAGCTTTTTGAGCAGTACTTC.

This clonotype has at least ten counts. The CDR3 here is CASSALGQMNTEAFF. In DNA, the CDR3 is TGTGCCAGCAGCGCCCTGGGACAAATGAACACTGAAGCTTTCTTT. The chain carries TRBV27 and TRBJ1-1; TRBD1 is a possible D gene (6 bases). V gave up 6 bases and J gave up 0 bases, with 14 bases separating them. The CDR3 covers 15 residues. CDR1 is MNHEY and CDR2 is SMNVEV in the germline V gene (reference sequence).

This clonotype was seen ten or more times. This chain joins TRBV7-2 and TRBJ2-5, with 8 bases fitting TRBD2. This CDR3 is 13 amino acids long. CDR1 and CDR2 (germline): SGHTA, FQGNSA. V trimming: 3 bases; J trimming: 10 bases; junction bases outside the gene matches: 7. For the CDR3, the DNA is TGTGCCAGCAGCTTTGAACTAGCGGCCGACCAGTACTTC. Translated: CASSFELAADQYF.

Ten or more counts support this clonotype. The chain couples TRBV7-9 to TRBJ2-1; D gene uncertain. The CDR3 runs 13 residues. With 5 bases removed from V and 8 bases from J, the gap between germline ends came to 13 bases. The germline V gene has CDR1 SEHNR and CDR2 FQNEAQ (reference sequence). The chain's CDR3 is CASSPPVFDEQFF. For the CDR3, the DNA is TGTGCCAGCAGCCCCCCGGTGTTCGATGAGCAGTTCTTC.

This clonotype was counted at least ten times. V is TRBV7-2 and J is TRBJ2-1, with 12 bases fitting TRBD2. After removal of 3 bases from V and 6 bases from J, the junction contained 3 bases not matched to a gene. This CDR3 spans 15 amino acids. In germline, CDR1 is SGHTA, CDR2 FQGNSA. The CDR3 bases are TGTGCCAGCAGCTTTCCTAGCGGGAGGGTCAATGAGCAGTTCTTC. It is translated as CASSFPSGRVNEQFF.

The chain employs TRBV10-3 and TRBJ2-3, with D possibly TRBD1 on 6 matching bases. CDR3 size: 14 residues. Germline V CDR1 and CDR2: ENHRY, SYGVKD. The ends were cut back, 8 bases at V and 9 bases at J, with 21 bases in the middle. CDR3 region: CAIATGTSIDTQYF. For the CDR3, the DNA is TGTGCCATCGCCACCGGGACAAGCATAGACACGCAGTATTTT.

This clonotype was seen ten or more times. The chain links TRBV9 to TRBJ1-1; the D is unclear. V lost 3 bases and J 6 bases, leaving 12 bases between the germline ends. Germline values: CDR1 SGDLS, CDR2 YYNGEE. CDR3 size: 13 residues. CDR3: CASSGAGPAEAFF. CDR3 nucleotide sequence: TGTGCCAGCAGCGGAGCGGGTCCAGCTGAAGCTTTCTTT.

This clonotype was counted ten times or more. This chain uses TRBV28 with TRBJ1-3; D call uncertain. Germline lookup yields CDR1 MDHEN and CDR2 SYDVKM. This CDR3 comprises 16 residues. Trimming stripped 1 base from V and 8 bases from J, with 18 bases between. The CDR3 here is CASSLFSSAGMDTIYF. The DNA for the CDR3 is TGTGCCAGCAGTTTATTTTCATCCGCTGGGATGGACACCATATATTTT.

This clonotype was observed many times. The genes are TRBV29-1 and TRBJ1-1; 11 bases agree with TRBD1. CDR3 length: 14 amino acids. CDR1 and CDR2 (germline): SQVTM, ANQGSEA. V gave up 6 bases and J gave up 0 bases; unmatched junction bases: 3. CDR3 sequence (DNA): TGCAGCGTGGACAGGGGGCCCATGAACACTGAAGCTTTCTTT. Protein: CSVDRGPMNTEAFF.

This clonotype was observed at least ten times. The V gene is TRBV20-1, the J gene TRBJ1-5; D is possibly TRBD1 (5 bases). The V and J ends lost 1 base and 10 bases respectively, with 17 bases between them. CDR3 size: 14 residues. Looked up from germline, CDR1 is DFQATT and CDR2 is SNEGSKA (reference sequence). CDR3 sequence: CSARVGGGGLPQHF. CDR3 coding DNA: TGCAGTGCTAGAGTTGGGGGGGGAGGTCTTCCCCAGCATTTT.

Comments on this clonotype: A much more abundant neighbour one base away suggests this may be a read error. The chain combines TRBV11-1 with TRBJ2-7; no clear D gene. Germline values: CDR1 SGHAT, CDR2 FQDESV (reference sequence). Trimming left V 5 bases short and J 6 bases short, with 14 bases between. The CDR3 has 13 residues. The CDR3: CASSPQQLLEQYF. CDR3 nucleotide sequence: TGTGCCAGCAGCCCCCAACAGTTACTCGAGCAGTACTTC.

The CDR3 here is CAWSPQRVEQYF. CDR3 nucleotide sequence: TGTGCCTGGAGCCCACAAAGGGTCGAGCAGTACTTC. The rearrangement links TRBV30 to TRBJ2-7; D remains unclear. Deletions cut 3 bases from V and 6 bases from J, with 12 bases between. Germline V gene sequence: CDR1 GTSNPN, CDR2 SVGIG (reference sequence). The CDR3 sequence is 12 residues long. Together with reference TRBV30 and TRBJ2-7, the CDR3 gives the full variable domain: SQTIHQWPATLVQPVGSPLSLECTVEGTSNPNLYWYRQAAGRGLQLLFYSVGIGQISSEVPQNLSASRPQDRQFILSSKKLLLSDSGFYLCAWSPQRVEQYFGPGTRLTVT.

This clonotype was recorded many times. The V and J genes are TRBV20-1 and TRBJ1-6; 8 bases match TRBD1. The germline CDR1 and CDR2 sequences are DFQATT and SNEGSKA (reference sequence). CDR3 length: 14 amino acids. V was clipped by 3 bases and J by 8 bases; unmatched bases: 6. The CDR3 DNA reads as TGCAGTGCTAGCGGAGGACAGGGAGATTCACCCCTCCACTTT. Translating it yields CSASGGQGDSPLHF.

This clonotype appeared many times. V is TRBV5-5 and J is TRBJ2-2; no firm D call. The length of the CDR3 is 14 residues. The germline V gene has CDR1 SGHKS and CDR2 YYEKEE (reference sequence). V shed 5 bases and J shed 1 base, with 9 bases lying between them. CDR3 bases: TGTGCCAGCAGGCATGACTGGAACACCGGGGAGCTGTTTTTT. It yields the protein CASRHDWNTGELFF.